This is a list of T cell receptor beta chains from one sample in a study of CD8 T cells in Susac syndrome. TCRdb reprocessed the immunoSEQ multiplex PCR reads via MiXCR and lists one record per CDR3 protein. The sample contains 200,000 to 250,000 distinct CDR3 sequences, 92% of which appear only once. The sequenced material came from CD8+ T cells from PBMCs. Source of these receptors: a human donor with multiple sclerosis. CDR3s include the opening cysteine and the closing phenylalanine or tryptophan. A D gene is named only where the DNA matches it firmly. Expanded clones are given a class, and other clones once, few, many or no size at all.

CDR3 DNA: TGCGCCAGCAGCCTAAACCGGGACCGCACCGGGGAGCTGTTTTTT
CDR3 protein: CASSLNRDRTGELFF
V gene: TRBV4-1
D gene: NA
J gene: TRBJ2-2
clone size: NA

CDR3 DNA: TGTGCCAGTAGGCCGACAGGGTACTATGGCTACACCTTC
CDR3 protein: CASRPTGYYGYTF
V gene: TRBV19
D gene: TRBD1
J gene: TRBJ1-2
clone size: NA

CDR3 DNA: TGTGCCAGCAGCTTAGGCCGGGGGCCAGGGTTGCAAGGAGCTGAAGCTTTCTTT
CDR3 protein: CASSLGRGPGLQGAEAFF
V gene: TRBV13
D gene: NA
J gene: TRBJ1-1
clone size: NA

CDR3 DNA: TGCAGCGCTCAGGGGAGAAGCTCCTACGAGCAGTACTTC
CDR3 protein: CSAQGRSSYEQYF
V gene: TRBV29-1
D gene: NA
J gene: TRBJ2-7
clone size: NA

CDR3 DNA: TGCAGTGCTACCTCCAGGGGGCGAACAGATACGCAGTATTTT
CDR3 protein: CSATSRGRTDTQYF
V gene: TRBV20-1
D gene: TRBD1
J gene: TRBJ2-3
clone size: NA

CDR3 DNA: TGTGCCAGCAGCCCAGGGATTGGCGGCTATGGCTACACCTTC
CDR3 protein: CASSPGIGGYGYTF
V gene: TRBV4-2
D gene: NA
J gene: TRBJ1-2
clone size: NA

CDR3 DNA: TGTGCCAGGAGTGTAATGGGGGGTAATTCACCCCTCCACTTT
CDR3 protein: CARSVMGGNSPLHF
V gene: TRBV30
D gene: NA
J gene: TRBJ1-6
clone size: NA

CDR3 DNA: TGTGCCAGCAGCTTCAGTGAGGGGGCTCAGCCCCAGCATTTT
CDR3 protein: CASSFSEGAQPQHF
V gene: TRBV7-9
D gene: TRBD1
J gene: TRBJ1-5
clone size: NA

CDR3 DNA: TGCAGCGTGGAGGGCGCGGAAGAAGGGTACGAGCAGTACTTC
CDR3 protein: CSVEGAEEGYEQYF
V gene: TRBV29-1
D gene: NA
J gene: TRBJ2-7
clone size: NA

CDR3 DNA: TGTGCCAGCAGCCAAGATAGGGTACTAGCGGGAGGTAATGAGCAGTTCTTC
CDR3 protein: CASSQDRVLAGGNEQFF
V gene: TRBV3-1
D gene: TRBD2
J gene: TRBJ2-1
clone size: NA

CDR3 DNA: TGTGCCACCAGTGACCCCGACAGTCGATCGACTAGCACAGATACGCAGTATTTT
CDR3 protein: CATSDPDSRSTSTDTQYF
V gene: TRBV24-1
D gene: NA
J gene: TRBJ2-3
clone size: NA

CDR3 DNA: TGTGCCAGCAGTGACGACTCCGCGGCCTACGAGCAGTACTTC
CDR3 protein: CASSDDSAAYEQYF
V gene: TRBV2
D gene: NA
J gene: TRBJ2-7
clone size: once

CDR3 DNA: TGTGCCAGCAGCTTGGTCCCAGGGACTCCTAATGAAAAACTGTTTTTT
CDR3 protein: CASSLVPGTPNEKLFF
V gene: TRBV5-7
D gene: NA
J gene: TRBJ1-4
clone size: NA

CDR3 DNA: TGTGCCAGCAGCTTGGGCCCTAGCGGGGGGGCGGATGAGCAGTTCTTC
CDR3 protein: CASSLGPSGGADEQFF
V gene: TRBV5-4
D gene: TRBD2
J gene: TRBJ2-1
clone size: NA

CDR3 DNA: TGTGCCAGCAGCTTAACCAGGTACGAGCAGTACTTC
CDR3 protein: CASSLTRYEQYF
V gene: TRBV7-9
D gene: NA
J gene: TRBJ2-7
clone size: NA

CDR3 DNA: TGTGCCAGCAGCTTTGGGGTCGACTACGAGCAGTACTTC
CDR3 protein: CASSFGVDYEQYF
V gene: TRBV5-6
D gene: NA
J gene: TRBJ2-7
clone size: NA

CDR3 DNA: TGTGCCAGCAGCTTGGGTCAGGCCGGCAAAGCTTTCTTT
CDR3 protein: CASSLGQAGKAFF
V gene: TRBV5-6
D gene: NA
J gene: TRBJ1-1
clone size: NA

CDR3 DNA: TGTGCCAGCAGTCTAGGGGGCGGATATCAGCCCCAGCATTTT
CDR3 protein: CASSLGGGYQPQHF
V gene: TRBV27
D gene: TRBD1
J gene: TRBJ1-5
clone size: few

CDR3 DNA: TGTGCCAGCTCGGGGGCCTCTGGGGCCAACGTCCTGACTTTC
CDR3 protein: CASSGASGANVLTF
V gene: TRBV19
D gene: NA
J gene: TRBJ2-6
clone size: NA

CDR3 DNA: TGTGCCAGCAGTTTATCTCGGGGAGAGGGCTACGAGCAGTACTTC
CDR3 protein: CASSLSRGEGYEQYF
V gene: TRBV28
D gene: NA
J gene: TRBJ2-7
clone size: NA

CDR3 DNA: TGTGCCAGCAGCCCCGGGATTGGGACCGGGGAGCTGTTTTTT
CDR3 protein: CASSPGIGTGELFF
V gene: TRBV5-4
D gene: NA
J gene: TRBJ2-2
clone size: NA

CDR3 DNA: TGTGCCAGCAGTCCCGGAACGGGCTTGTCCTACAATGAGCAGTTCTTC
CDR3 protein: CASSPGTGLSYNEQFF
V gene: TRBV3-1
D gene: NA
J gene: TRBJ2-1
clone size: NA

CDR3 DNA: TGTGCCAGCAGTTACGGGCCGGCAAACGTGTACTTC
CDR3 protein: CASSYGPANVYF
V gene: TRBV6-2/TRBV6-3
D gene: NA
J gene: TRBJ2-7
clone size: NA

CDR3 DNA: TGTGCCAGCAGTTCAGGGACAGCTCCTTTCTTT
CDR3 protein: CASSSGTAPFF
V gene: TRBV6-6
D gene: TRBD1
J gene: TRBJ1-1
clone size: NA

CDR3 DNA: TGTGCCAGCAGTGTGACAGGGGGGCAAGAGACCCAGTACTTC
CDR3 protein: CASSVTGGQETQYF
V gene: TRBV25-1
D gene: TRBD1
J gene: TRBJ2-5
clone size: NA

CDR3 DNA: TGCAGCGGGGAGAGGATCGGGGGACAAGAGACCCAGTACTTC
CDR3 protein: CSGERIGGQETQYF
V gene: TRBV29-1
D gene: NA
J gene: TRBJ2-5
clone size: NA

CDR3 DNA: TGTGCCAGCAGCTTAGTCAGAGGAGCGGTTACGCAGTATTTT
CDR3 protein: CASSLVRGAVTQYF
V gene: TRBV7-9
D gene: NA
J gene: TRBJ2-3
clone size: once

CDR3 DNA: TGTGCCAGCAGTTGGGACTTCTACGAGCAGTACTTC
CDR3 protein: CASSWDFYEQYF
V gene: TRBV12-3/TRBV12-4
D gene: NA
J gene: TRBJ2-7
clone size: NA

CDR3 DNA: TGCGCCAGCAGCTTGGACGCAGGAAATGGCTACACCTTC
CDR3 protein: CASSLDAGNGYTF
V gene: TRBV5-1
D gene: NA
J gene: TRBJ1-2
clone size: NA

CDR3 DNA: TGTGCCAGCAGCCCTCCTGCAGGTTTCCCCCAGTACTTC
CDR3 protein: CASSPPAGFPQYF
V gene: TRBV7-8
D gene: NA
J gene: TRBJ2-5
clone size: NA

CDR3 DNA: TGTGCCAGCAGTGAGGGGACTAGCGGGCAAGAGACCCAGTACTTC
CDR3 protein: CASSEGTSGQETQYF
V gene: TRBV2
D gene: TRBD2
J gene: TRBJ2-5
clone size: once

CDR3 DNA: TGTGCCAGCCGACTAGCGGGAGATGAGCAGTTCTTC
CDR3 protein: CASRLAGDEQFF
V gene: TRBV13
D gene: TRBD2
J gene: TRBJ2-1
clone size: NA

CDR3 DNA: TGTGCCAGCAGCCAAGCCTCTAGCGGGGGTTTCTCCTACGAGCAGTACTTC
CDR3 protein: CASSQASSGGFSYEQYF
V gene: TRBV3-1
D gene: TRBD2
J gene: TRBJ2-7
clone size: NA

CDR3 DNA: TGTGCCAGCAGTGAATCCAGGGAGCTGGGGGAAAAACTGTTTTTT
CDR3 protein: CASSESRELGEKLFF
V gene: TRBV25-1
D gene: NA
J gene: TRBJ1-4
clone size: NA

CDR3 DNA: TGTGCCAGCAGCCAAGGACGTACCTACGAGCAGTACTTC
CDR3 protein: CASSQGRTYEQYF
V gene: TRBV14
D gene: NA
J gene: TRBJ2-7
clone size: NA

CDR3 DNA: TGCAGCGCCTACGGACAGGGTGTCTATGGCTACACCTTC
CDR3 protein: CSAYGQGVYGYTF
V gene: TRBV29-1
D gene: TRBD1
J gene: TRBJ1-2
clone size: NA

CDR3 DNA: TGTGCCAGCAGCCAAGAGCGGGACAGGGATAATTCACCCCTCCACTTT
CDR3 protein: CASSQERDRDNSPLHF
V gene: TRBV14
D gene: TRBD1
J gene: TRBJ1-6
clone size: NA

CDR3 DNA: TGCGCCAGCAGTGAGGGACTAGCGGGGGGCCCTAGCACAGATACGCAGTATTTT
CDR3 protein: CASSEGLAGGPSTDTQYF
V gene: TRBV10-1
D gene: TRBD2
J gene: TRBJ2-3
clone size: NA

CDR3 DNA: TGTGCCAGCAGTAGTGTAAATCAGCAGTCCGGGGAGCTGTTTTTT
CDR3 protein: CASSSVNQQSGELFF
V gene: TRBV7-9
D gene: NA
J gene: TRBJ2-2
clone size: once

CDR3 DNA: TGTGCCAGCAGCGGCCTCGGTGCGGTTGAAGCTTTCTTT
CDR3 protein: CASSGLGAVEAFF
V gene: TRBV9
D gene: NA
J gene: TRBJ1-1
clone size: NA

CDR3 DNA: TGTGCCAGCCGGGGGGCAGGGTCAGAGACCCAGTACTTC
CDR3 protein: CASRGAGSETQYF
V gene: TRBV11-3
D gene: NA
J gene: TRBJ2-5
clone size: NA

CDR3 DNA: TGTGCCAGCATCAAACTAGCGGGGTCTTCCGGGATCTACAATGAGCAGTTCTTC
CDR3 protein: CASIKLAGSSGIYNEQFF
V gene: TRBV6-8
D gene: TRBD2
J gene: TRBJ2-1
clone size: once

CDR3 DNA: TGCAGCGTTGATGTGGCTAGCGGTCGGGACTACGAGCAGTACTTC
CDR3 protein: CSVDVASGRDYEQYF
V gene: TRBV29-1
D gene: TRBD2
J gene: TRBJ2-7
clone size: NA

CDR3 DNA: TGTGCCAGCACCCAAGGGGGGGGTGATGAAAAACTGTTTTTT
CDR3 protein: CASTQGGGDEKLFF
V gene: TRBV7-6
D gene: NA
J gene: TRBJ1-4
clone size: NA

CDR3 DNA: TGTGCCAGCAGCCCGGGACTAGCGGGAATGGTTTACGAGCAGTACTTC
CDR3 protein: CASSPGLAGMVYEQYF
V gene: TRBV11-1
D gene: TRBD2
J gene: TRBJ2-7
clone size: NA

CDR3 DNA: TGTGCCAGCAGTTACTCGTTGCAGACGACTAACTATGGCTACACCTTC
CDR3 protein: CASSYSLQTTNYGYTF
V gene: TRBV6-5
D gene: NA
J gene: TRBJ1-2
clone size: few

CDR3 DNA: TGTGCCAGCAGCCAAGTACAGGGGGCCTATGGCTACACCTTC
CDR3 protein: CASSQVQGAYGYTF
V gene: TRBV14
D gene: TRBD1
J gene: TRBJ1-2
clone size: NA

CDR3 DNA: TGTGCCACCATCAGGACATTGAACACCGGGGAGCTGTTTTTT
CDR3 protein: CATIRTLNTGELFF
V gene: TRBV7-8
D gene: NA
J gene: TRBJ2-2
clone size: NA

CDR3 DNA: TGTGCCAGCAGCTTCAAACCTACCGGGGAGCTGTTTTTT
CDR3 protein: CASSFKPTGELFF
V gene: TRBV7-3
D gene: NA
J gene: TRBJ2-2
clone size: NA